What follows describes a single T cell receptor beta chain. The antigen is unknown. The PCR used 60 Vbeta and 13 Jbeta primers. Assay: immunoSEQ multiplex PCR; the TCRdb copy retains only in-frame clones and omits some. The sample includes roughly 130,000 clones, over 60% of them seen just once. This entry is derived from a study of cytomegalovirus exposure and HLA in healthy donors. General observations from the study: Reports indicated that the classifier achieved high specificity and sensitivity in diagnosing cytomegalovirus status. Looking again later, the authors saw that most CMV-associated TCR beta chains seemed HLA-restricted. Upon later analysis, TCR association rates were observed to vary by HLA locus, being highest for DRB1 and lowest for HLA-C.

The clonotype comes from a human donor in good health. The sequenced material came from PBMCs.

The DNA of the CDR3 is TGTGCCAGCTCACCTTGGACAGGGGGGAACACTGAAGCTTTCTTT. Residues: CASSPWTGGNTEAFF. V and J are TRBV18 and TRBJ1-1; 10 bases fit TRBD1. Looked up from germline, CDR1 is KGHSH and CDR2 is LQKENI. The ends lost 3 bases at V and 1 base at J; junction bases unmatched: 2. The CDR3 has 15 residues.